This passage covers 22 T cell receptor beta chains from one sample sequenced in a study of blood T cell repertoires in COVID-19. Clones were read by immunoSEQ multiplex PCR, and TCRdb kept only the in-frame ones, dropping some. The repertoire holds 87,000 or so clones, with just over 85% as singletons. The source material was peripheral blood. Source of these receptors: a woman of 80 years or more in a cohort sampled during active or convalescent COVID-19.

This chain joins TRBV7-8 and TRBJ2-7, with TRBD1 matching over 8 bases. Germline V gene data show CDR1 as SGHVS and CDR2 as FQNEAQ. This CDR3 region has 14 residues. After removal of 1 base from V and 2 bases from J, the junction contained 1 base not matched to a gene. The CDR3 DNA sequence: TGTGCCAGCAGCTTAGTACAGGGGGCCTACGAGCAGTACGTC. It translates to CASSLVQGAYEQYV.

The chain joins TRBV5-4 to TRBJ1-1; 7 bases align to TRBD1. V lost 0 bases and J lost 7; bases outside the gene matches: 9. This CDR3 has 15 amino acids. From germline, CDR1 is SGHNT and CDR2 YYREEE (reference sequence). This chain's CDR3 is CASSLAARQGLEAFF. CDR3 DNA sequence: TGTGCCAGCAGCTTGGCCGCTAGACAGGGCCTTGAAGCTTTCTTT. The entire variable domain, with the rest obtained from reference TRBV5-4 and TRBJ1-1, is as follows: ETGVTQSPTHLIKTRGQQVTLRCSSQSGHNTVSWYQQALGQGPQFIFQYYREEENGRGNFPPRFSGLQFPNYSSELNVNALELDDSALYLCASSLAARQGLEAFFGQGTRLTVV.

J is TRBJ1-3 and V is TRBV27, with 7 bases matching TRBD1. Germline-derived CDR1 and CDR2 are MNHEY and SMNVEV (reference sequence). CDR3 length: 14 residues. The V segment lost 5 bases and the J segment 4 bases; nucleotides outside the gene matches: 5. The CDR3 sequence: CASSRQGAGNTIYF. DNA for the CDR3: TGTGCCAGCAGTCGACAGGGCGCGGGAAACACCATATATTTT.

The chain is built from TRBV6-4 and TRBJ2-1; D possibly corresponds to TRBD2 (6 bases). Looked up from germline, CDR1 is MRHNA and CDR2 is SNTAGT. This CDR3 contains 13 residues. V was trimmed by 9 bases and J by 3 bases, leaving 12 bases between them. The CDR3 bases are TGTGCCAGTTCTAGCGATTTCTACAATGAGCAGTTCTTC. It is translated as CASSSDFYNEQFF.

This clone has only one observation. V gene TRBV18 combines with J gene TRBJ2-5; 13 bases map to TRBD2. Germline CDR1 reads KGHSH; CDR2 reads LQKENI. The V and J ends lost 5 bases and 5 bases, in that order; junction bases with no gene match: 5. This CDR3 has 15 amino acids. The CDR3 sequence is CASSRTSGSLETQYF. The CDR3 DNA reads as TGTGCCAGCTCAAGGACTAGCGGGAGTCTGGAGACCCAGTACTTC. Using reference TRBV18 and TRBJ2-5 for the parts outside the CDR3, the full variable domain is NAGVMQNPRHLVRRRGQEARLRCSPMKGHSHVYWYRQLPEEGLKFMVYLQKENIIDESGMPKERFSAEFPKEGPSILRIQQVVRGDSAAYFCASSRTSGSLETQYFGPGTRLLVL.

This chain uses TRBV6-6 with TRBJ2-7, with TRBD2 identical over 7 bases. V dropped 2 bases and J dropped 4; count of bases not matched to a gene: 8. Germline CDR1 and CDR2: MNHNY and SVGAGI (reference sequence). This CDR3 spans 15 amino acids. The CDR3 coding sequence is TGTGCCAGCAGTTACGTCCTAGCGGCTCTTTACGAGCAGTACTTC. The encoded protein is CASSYVLAALYEQYF.

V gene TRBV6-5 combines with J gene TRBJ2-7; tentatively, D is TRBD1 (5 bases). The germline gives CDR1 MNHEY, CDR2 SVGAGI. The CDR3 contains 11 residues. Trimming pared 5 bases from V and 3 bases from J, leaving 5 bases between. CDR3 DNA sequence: TGTGCCAGCAGTACAGGCTACGAGCAGTACGTC. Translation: CASSTGYEQYV.

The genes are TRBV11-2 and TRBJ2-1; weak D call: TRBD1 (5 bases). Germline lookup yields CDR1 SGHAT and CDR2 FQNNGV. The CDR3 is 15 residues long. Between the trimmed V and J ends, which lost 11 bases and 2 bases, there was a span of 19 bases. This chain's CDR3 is CACQGPVPTYNEQFF. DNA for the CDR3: TGTGCCTGCCAGGGCCCGGTCCCAACCTACAATGAGCAGTTCTTC.

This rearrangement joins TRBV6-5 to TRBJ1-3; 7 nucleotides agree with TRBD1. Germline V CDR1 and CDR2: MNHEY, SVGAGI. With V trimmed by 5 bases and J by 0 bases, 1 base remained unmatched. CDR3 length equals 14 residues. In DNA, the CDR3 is TGTGCCAGCAGTACAGGGGTCTCTGGAAACACCATATATTTT. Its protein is CASSTGVSGNTIYF.

CDR3 DNA sequence: TGCGCCACCTCAAAGGGGACAGTCGACTACGAGCAGTACTTC. It yields the protein CATSKGTVDYEQYF. The rearrangement uses TRBV10-2 and TRBJ2-7; 7 bases map to TRBD1. The CDR3 totals 14 residues. Germline V lookup: CDR1 WSHSY, CDR2 SAAADI. With V trimmed by 10 bases and J by 3 bases, 12 bases remained unmatched.

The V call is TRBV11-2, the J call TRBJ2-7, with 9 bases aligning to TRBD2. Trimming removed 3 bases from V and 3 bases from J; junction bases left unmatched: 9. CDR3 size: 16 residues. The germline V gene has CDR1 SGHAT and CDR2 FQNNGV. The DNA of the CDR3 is TGTGCCAGCAGCTTCTCTAGTGGAGCGGGAGGCTACGAGCAGTACGTC. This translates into CASSFSSGAGGYEQYV.

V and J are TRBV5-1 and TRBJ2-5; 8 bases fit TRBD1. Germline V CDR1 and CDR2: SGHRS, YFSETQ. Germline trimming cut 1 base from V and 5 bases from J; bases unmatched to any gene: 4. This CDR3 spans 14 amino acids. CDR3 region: CASSLPDRDETQYF. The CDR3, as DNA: TGCGCCAGCAGCTTGCCGGACAGGGACGAGACCCAGTACTTC.

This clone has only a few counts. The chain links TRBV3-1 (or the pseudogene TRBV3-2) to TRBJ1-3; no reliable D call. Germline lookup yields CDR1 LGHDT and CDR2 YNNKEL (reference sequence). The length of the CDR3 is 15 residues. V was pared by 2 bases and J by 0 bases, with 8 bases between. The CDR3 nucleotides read TGTGCCAGCAGCCAAACCAGGCTCTCTGGAAACACCATATATTTT. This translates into CASSQTRLSGNTIYF.

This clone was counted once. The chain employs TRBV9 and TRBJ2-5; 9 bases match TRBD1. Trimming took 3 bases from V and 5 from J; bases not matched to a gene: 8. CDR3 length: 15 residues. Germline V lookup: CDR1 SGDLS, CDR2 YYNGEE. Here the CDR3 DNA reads TGTGCCAGCAGCGCCGGGGACAGGGTTACGGAGACCCAGTACTTC. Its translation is CASSAGDRVTETQYF. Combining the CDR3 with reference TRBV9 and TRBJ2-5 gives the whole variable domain DSGVTQTPKHLITATGQRVTLRCSPRSGDLSVYWYQQSLDQGLQFLIQYYNGEERAKGNILERFSAQQFPDLHSELNLSSLELGDSALYFCASSAGDRVTETQYFGPGTRLLVL.

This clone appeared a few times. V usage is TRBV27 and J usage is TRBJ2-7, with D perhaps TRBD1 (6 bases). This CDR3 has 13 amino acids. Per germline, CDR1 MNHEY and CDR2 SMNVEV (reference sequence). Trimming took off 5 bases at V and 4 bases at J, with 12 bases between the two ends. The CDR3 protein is CASSRRGGYEQYF. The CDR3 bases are TGTGCCAGCAGTCGGCGAGGGGGTTACGAGCAGTACTTC.

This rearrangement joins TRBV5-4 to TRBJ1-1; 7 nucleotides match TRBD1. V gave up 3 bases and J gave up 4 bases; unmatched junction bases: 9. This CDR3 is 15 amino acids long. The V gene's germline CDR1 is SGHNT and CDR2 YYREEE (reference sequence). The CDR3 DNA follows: TGTGCCAGCAGCTCAGGAGGGGGCGCGGGCACTGAAGCTTTCTTT. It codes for CASSSGGGAGTEAFF.

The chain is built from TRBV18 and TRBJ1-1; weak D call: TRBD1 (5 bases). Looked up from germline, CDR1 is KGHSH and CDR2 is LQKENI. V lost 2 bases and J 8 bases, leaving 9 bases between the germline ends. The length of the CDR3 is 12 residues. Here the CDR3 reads CASSPRGLEAFF. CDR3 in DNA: TGTGCCAGCTCACCAAGGGGATTAGAAGCTTTCTTT.

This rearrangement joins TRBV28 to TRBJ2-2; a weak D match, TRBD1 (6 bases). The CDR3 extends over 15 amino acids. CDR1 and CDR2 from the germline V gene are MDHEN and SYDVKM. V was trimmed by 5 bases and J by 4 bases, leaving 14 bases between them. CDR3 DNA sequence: TGTGCCAGCAGTACGTCAGGGGACCCCACCGGGGAGCTGTTTTTT. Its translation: CASSTSGDPTGELFF.

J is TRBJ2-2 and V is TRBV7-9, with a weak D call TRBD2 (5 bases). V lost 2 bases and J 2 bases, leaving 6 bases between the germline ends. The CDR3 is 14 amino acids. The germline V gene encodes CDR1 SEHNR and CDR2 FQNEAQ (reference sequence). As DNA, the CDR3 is TGTGCCAGCAGCTTAACTAGAAACACCGGGGAGCTGTTTTTT. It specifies CASSLTRNTGELFF. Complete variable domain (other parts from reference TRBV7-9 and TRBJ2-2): DTGVSQNPRHKITKRGQNVTFRCDPISEHNRLYWYRQTLGQGPEFLTYFQNEAQLEKSRLLSDRFSAERPKGSFSTLEIQRTEQGDSAMYLCASSLTRNTGELFFGEGSRLTVL.

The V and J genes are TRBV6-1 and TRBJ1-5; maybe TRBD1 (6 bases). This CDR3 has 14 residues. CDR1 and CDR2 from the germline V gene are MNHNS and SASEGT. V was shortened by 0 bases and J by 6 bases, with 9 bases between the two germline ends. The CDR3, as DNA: TGTGCCAGCAGTGAAGCGGGGGCGGGTCAGCCCCAGCATTTT. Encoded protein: CASSEAGAGQPQHF.

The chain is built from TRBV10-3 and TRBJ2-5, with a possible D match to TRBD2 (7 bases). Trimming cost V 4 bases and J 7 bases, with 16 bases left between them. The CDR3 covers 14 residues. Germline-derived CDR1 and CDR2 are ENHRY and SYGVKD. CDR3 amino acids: CAISAGASGGTQYF. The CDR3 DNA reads TGTGCCATCAGTGCGGGGGCCTCGGGGGGGACCCAGTACTTC.

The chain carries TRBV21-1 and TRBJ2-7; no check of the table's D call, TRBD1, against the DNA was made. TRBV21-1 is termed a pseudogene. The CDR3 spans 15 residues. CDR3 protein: CASSILGQGPYEQYV. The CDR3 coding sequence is TGTGCCAGCAGCATCCTCGGACAGGGGCCCTACGAGCAGTACGTC.